This T cell receptor (beta chain) was observed in a study of blood T cells in healthy people across ages. About the study: Through template switching, about one barcoded beta molecule was captured per two T cells, as measured in model experiments. Study conclusions and caveats: Calculation of diversity from one million T cells yielded estimates considered to be underestimates.

The use of a sample-barcoded 5' primer and a J-beta primer mix characterized a second PCR of about 6 to 11 cycles. TCRdb recomputed calls from the 5' RACE reads with MiXCR, one row per CDR3 protein. Here the sample spans approximately 850,000 distinct CDR3 sequences, roughly 44% being singletons. This clonotype was seen a few times. Its antigen is as yet unknown. This sequence was found in a man in his 60s in good health. Sequencing was done on a sample of blood.

The CDR3 loop reads CSVVTRTDTQYF. The CDR3 DNA reads as TGCAGCGTTGTTACGAGAACAGATACGCAGTATTTT. The rearrangement uses TRBV29-1 and TRBJ2-3, with D uncertain. The CDR3 is 12 residues long. V lost 4 bases and J lost 3, with 8 bases in between. Germline V gives CDR1 SQVTM, CDR2 ANQGSEA.